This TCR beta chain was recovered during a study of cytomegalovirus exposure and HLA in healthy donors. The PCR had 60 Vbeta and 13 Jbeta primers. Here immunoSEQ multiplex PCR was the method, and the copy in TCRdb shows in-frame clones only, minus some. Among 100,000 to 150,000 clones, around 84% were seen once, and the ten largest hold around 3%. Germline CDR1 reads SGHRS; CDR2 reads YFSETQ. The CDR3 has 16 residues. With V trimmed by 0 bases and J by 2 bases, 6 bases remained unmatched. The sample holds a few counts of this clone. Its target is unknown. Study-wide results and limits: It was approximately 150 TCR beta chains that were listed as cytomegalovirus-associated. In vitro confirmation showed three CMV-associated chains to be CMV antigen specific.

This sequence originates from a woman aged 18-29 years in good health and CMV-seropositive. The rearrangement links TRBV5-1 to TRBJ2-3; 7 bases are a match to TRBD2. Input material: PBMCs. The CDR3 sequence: CASSLALAGDTDTQYF. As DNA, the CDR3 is TGCGCCAGCAGCTTGGCCCTGGCGGGGGACACAGATACGCAGTATTTT.